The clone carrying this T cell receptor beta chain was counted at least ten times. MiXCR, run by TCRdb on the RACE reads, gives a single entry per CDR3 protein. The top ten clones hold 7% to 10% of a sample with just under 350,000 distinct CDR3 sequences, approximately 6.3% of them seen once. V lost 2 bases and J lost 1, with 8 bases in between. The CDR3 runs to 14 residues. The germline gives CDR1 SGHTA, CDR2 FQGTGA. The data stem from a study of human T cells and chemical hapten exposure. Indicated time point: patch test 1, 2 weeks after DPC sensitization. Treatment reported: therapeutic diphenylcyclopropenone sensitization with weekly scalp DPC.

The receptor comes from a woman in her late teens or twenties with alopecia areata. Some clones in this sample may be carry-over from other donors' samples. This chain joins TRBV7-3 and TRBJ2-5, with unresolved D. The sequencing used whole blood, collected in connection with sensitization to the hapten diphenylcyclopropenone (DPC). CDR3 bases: TGTGCCAGCAGCTTAGACGGACCCCAAGAGACCCAGTACTTC. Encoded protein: CASSLDGPQETQYF. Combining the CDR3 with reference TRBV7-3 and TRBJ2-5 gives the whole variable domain GAGVSQTPSNKVTEKGKYVELRCDPISGHTALYWYRQSLGQGPEFLIYFQGTGAADDSGLPNDRFFAVRPEGSVSTLKIQRTERGDSAVYLCASSLDGPQETQYFGPGTRLLVL.